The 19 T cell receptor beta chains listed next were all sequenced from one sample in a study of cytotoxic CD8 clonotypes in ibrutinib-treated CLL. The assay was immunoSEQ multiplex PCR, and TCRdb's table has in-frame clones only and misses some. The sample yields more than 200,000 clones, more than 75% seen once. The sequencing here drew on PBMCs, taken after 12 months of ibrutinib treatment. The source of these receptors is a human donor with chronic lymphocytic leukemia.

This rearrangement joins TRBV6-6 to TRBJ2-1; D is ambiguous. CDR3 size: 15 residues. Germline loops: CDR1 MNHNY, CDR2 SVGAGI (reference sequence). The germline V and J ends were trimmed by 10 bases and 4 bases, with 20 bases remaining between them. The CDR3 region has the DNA TGTGCCACCCTCCTCAGACAACCTGAGTACAATGAGCAGTTCTTC. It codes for CATLLRQPEYNEQFF.

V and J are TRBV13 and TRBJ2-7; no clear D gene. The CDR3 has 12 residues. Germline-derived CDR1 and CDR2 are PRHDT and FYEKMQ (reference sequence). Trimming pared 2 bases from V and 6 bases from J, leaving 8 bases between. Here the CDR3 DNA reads TGTGCCAGCAGCTTAAAAGACGGCGAGCAGTACTTC. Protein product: CASSLKDGEQYF. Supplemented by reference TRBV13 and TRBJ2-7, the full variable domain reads AAGVIQSPRHLIKEKRETATLKCYPIPRHDTVYWYQQGPGQDPQFLISFYEKMQSDKGSIPDRFSAQQFSDYHSELNMSSLELGDSALYFCASSLKDGEQYFGPGTRLTVT.

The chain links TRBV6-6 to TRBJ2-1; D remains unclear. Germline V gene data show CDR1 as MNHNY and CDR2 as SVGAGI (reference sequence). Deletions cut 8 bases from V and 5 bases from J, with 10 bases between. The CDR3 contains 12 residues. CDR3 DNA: TGTGCCAGCGCCCTATTGAACAATGAGCAGTTCTTC. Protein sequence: CASALLNNEQFF.

The CDR3 DNA reads TGTGCCAGCAGCTCGATGTTCCGGGCGTCGGAGGGTCAGCCCCAGCATTTT. Its protein is CASSSMFRASEGQPQHF. The chain couples TRBV5-6 to TRBJ1-5; D remains unclear. This CDR3 region has 17 residues. V was pared by 3 bases and J by 6 bases, with 22 bases between. Germline loops: CDR1 SGHDT, CDR2 YYEEEE.

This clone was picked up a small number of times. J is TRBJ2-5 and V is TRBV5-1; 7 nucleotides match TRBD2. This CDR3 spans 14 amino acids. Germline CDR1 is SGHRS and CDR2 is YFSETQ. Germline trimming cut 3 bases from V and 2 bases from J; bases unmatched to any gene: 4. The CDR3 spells CASSSGEGQETQYF. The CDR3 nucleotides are TGCGCCAGCAGCTCCGGGGAGGGGCAAGAGACCCAGTACTTC.

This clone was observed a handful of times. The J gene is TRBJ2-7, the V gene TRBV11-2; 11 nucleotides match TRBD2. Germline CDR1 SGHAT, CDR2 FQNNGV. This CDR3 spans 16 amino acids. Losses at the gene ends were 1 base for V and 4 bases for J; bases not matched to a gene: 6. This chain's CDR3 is CASSLVLAGGRYEQYF. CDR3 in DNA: TGTGCCAGCAGCTTAGTGCTAGCGGGAGGTCGGTACGAGCAGTACTTC.

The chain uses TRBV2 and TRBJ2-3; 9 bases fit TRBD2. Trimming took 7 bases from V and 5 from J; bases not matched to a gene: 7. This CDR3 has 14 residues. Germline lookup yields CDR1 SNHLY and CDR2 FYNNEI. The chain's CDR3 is CASTPSGMGDTQYF. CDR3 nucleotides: TGTGCCAGCACCCCTAGCGGGATGGGAGATACGCAGTATTTT.

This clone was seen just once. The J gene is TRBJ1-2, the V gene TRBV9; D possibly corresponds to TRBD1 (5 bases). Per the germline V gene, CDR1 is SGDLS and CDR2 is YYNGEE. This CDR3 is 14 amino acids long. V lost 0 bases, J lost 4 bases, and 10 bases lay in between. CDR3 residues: CASSVAGISYGYTF. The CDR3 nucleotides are TGTGCCAGCAGCGTAGCAGGGATCAGCTATGGCTACACCTTC.

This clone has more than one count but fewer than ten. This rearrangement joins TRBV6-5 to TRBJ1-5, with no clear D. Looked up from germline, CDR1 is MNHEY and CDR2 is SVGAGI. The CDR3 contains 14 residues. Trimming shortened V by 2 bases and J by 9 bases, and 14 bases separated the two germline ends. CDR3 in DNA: TGTGCCAGCAGTTACCGGGTCTCGGGGTGGCCCCAGCATTTT. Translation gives CASSYRVSGWPQHF.

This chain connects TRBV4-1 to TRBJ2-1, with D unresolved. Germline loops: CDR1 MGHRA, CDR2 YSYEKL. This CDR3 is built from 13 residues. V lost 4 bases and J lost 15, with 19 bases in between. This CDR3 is CASSPGPPSFSFF. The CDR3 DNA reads TGCGCCAGCAGCCCTGGCCCGCCTAGTTTTTCGTTCTTC.

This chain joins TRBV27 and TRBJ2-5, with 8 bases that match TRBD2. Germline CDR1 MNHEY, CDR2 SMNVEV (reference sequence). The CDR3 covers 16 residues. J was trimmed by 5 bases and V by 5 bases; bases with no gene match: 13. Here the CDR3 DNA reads TGTGCCAGCAGTCGTGGTGTAGCGGGATTACGGGAGACCCAGTACTTC. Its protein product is CASSRGVAGLRETQYF.

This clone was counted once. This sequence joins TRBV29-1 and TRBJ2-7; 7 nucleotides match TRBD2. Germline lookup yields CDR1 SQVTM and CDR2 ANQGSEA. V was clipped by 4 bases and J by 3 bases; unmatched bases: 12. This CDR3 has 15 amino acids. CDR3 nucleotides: TGCAGCGTTGTCTTATGGGCGGGAGTAGACTACGAGCAGTACTTC. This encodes CSVVLWAGVDYEQYF.

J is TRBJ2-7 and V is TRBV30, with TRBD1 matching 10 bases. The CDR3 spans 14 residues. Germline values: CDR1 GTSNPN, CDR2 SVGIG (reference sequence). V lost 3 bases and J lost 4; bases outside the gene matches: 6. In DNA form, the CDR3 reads TGTGCCTGGAGAGCCCGGGACAGGGGTTACGAGCAGTACTTC. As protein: CAWRARDRGYEQYF.

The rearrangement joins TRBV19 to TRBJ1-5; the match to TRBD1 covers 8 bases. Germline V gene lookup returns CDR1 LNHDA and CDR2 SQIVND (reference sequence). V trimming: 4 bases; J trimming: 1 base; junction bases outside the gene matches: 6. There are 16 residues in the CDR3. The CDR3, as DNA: TGTGCCAGTAGTACCCGACAGGGGATCAGCAATCAGCCCCAGCATTTT. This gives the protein CASSTRQGISNQPQHF. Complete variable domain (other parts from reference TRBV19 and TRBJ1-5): DGGITQSPKYLFRKEGQNVTLSCEQNLNHDAMYWYRQDPGQGLRLIYYSQIVNDFQKGDIAEGYSVSREKKESFPLTVTSAQKNPTAFYLCASSTRQGISNQPQHFGDGTRLSIL.

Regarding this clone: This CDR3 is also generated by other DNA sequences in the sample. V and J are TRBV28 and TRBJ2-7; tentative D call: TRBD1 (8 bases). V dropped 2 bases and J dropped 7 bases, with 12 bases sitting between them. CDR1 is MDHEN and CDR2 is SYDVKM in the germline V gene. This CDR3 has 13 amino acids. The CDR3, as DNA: TGTGCCAGCAGTTTAGGACAGGGAGGGGAGCAGTACTTC. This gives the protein CASSLGQGGEQYF.

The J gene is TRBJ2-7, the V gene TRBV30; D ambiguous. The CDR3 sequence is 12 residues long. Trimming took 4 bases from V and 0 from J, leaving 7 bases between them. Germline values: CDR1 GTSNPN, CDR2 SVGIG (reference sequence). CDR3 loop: CAWTVGSYEQYF. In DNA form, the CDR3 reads TGTGCCTGGACAGTAGGCTCCTACGAGCAGTACTTC.

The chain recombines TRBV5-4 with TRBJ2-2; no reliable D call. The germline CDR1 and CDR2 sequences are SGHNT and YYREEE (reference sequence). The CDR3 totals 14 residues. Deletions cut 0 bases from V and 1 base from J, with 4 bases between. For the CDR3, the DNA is TGTGCCAGCAGCTTGGAGGGGAACACCGGGGAGCTGTTTTTT. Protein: CASSLEGNTGELFF.

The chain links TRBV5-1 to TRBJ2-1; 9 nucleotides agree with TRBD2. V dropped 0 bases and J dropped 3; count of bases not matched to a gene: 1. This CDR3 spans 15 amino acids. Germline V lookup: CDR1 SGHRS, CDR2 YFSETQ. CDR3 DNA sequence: TGCGCCAGCAGCTTGGGGACTAGCGTCTACAATGAGCAGTTCTTC. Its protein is CASSLGTSVYNEQFF. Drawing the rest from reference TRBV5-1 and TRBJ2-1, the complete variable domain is KAGVTQTPRYLIKTRGQQVTLSCSPISGHRSVSWYQQTPGQGLQFLFEYFSETQRNKGNFPGRFSGRQFSNSRSEMNVSTLELGDSALYLCASSLGTSVYNEQFFGPGTRLTVL.

This CDR3 is CASSSRGPQHF. CDR3 coding DNA: TGTGCCAGCAGCTCGCGGGGGCCCCAGCATTTT. The chain recombines TRBV11-2 with TRBJ1-5; unclear D gene. Germline V lookup: CDR1 SGHAT, CDR2 FQNNGV. The CDR3 length is 11 residues. Trimming shortened V by 4 bases and J by 9 bases, and 7 bases separated the two germline ends.